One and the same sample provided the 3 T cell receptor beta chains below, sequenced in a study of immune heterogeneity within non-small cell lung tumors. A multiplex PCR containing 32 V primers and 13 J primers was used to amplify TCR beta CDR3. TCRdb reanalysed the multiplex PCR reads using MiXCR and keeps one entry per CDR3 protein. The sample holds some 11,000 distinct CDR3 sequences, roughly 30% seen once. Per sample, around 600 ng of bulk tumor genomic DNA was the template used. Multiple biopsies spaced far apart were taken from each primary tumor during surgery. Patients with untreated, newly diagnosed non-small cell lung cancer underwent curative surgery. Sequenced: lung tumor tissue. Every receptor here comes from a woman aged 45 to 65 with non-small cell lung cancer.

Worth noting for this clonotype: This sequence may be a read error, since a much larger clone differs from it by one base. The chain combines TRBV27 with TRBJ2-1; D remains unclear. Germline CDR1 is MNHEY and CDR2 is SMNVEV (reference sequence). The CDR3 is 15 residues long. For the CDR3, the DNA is TGTGCCAGCAGTTGGTCGCTGAGTAACTACAATGAGGAGTTCTTC. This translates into CASSWSLSNYNEEFF.

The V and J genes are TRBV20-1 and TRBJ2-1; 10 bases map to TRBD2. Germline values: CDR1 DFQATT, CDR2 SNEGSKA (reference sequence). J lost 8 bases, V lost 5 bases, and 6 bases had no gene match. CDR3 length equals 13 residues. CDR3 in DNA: TGCAGTGCTGTGGGGACTAGCGCATATGAGCAGTTCTTC. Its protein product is CSAVGTSAYEQFF.

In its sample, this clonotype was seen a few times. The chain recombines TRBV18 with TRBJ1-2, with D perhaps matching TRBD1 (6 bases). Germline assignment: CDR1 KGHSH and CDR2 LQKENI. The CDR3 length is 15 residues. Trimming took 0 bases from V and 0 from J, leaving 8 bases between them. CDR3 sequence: CASSPPAGANYGYTF. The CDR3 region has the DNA TGTGCCAGCTCACCACCCGCAGGGGCTAACTATGGCTACACCTTC.